The 4 T cell receptor beta chains listed next were all sequenced from one sample in a study of blood T cells in healthy people across ages. A sample-barcoded 5' primer and a J-beta primer mix were used in a second PCR of roughly 6 to 11 cycles. One entry per CDR3 protein, called by TCRdb with MiXCR from the 5' RACE reads. The repertoire holds about 640,000 distinct CDR3 sequences, around three fifths seen once, with around 37% in the top ten. What was sequenced was blood. Receptors originate from a man aged 55 to 69 in good health.

The chain recombines TRBV6-5 with TRBJ2-7; D may be TRBD1 (6 bases). The V end lost 3 bases, the J end lost 2 bases, and 17 bases lay between the germline ends. The CDR3 has 16 amino acids. CDR1 is MNHEY and CDR2 is SVGAGI in the germline V gene. This CDR3 is CASSYMDSENPYEQYF. The DNA for the CDR3 is TGTGCCAGCAGTTATATGGACAGCGAGAATCCCTACGAGCAGTACTTC.

The genes are TRBV6-5 and TRBJ2-5; the match to TRBD1 covers 9 bases. In germline, CDR1 is MNHEY, CDR2 SVGAGI. The CDR3 contains 15 residues. Losses at the gene ends were 5 bases for V and 5 bases for J; bases not matched to a gene: 9. The CDR3 protein is CASSIRTGAEETQYF. CDR3 nucleotides: TGTGCCAGCAGTATCCGGACAGGGGCTGAGGAGACCCAGTACTTC.

The chain has TRBV6-1 and TRBJ1-2; maybe TRBD1 (6 bases). V lost 1 base and J lost 2, with 11 bases in between. In germline, CDR1 is MNHNS, CDR2 SASEGT. This CDR3 has 15 amino acids. As DNA, the CDR3 is TGTGCCAGCAGTGAAGAGACAGGCACCAACTATGGCTACACCTTC. It encodes CASSEETGTNYGYTF.

The genes are TRBV25-1 and TRBJ1-5; tentative D call: TRBD1 (5 bases). Germline-derived CDR1 and CDR2 are MGHDK and SYGVNS. V dropped 3 bases and J dropped 1 base, with 10 bases sitting between them. There are 15 residues in the CDR3. The CDR3 region is CASSDGGKSNQPQHF. The CDR3, as DNA: TGTGCCAGCAGTGACGGGGGGAAGAGCAATCAGCCCCAGCATTTT.